These 5 T cell receptor beta chains were sequenced from one sample in a study of cytomegalovirus exposure and HLA in healthy donors. The PCR contained 60 Vbeta and 13 Jbeta primers. TCRdb keeps only in-frame clones here, not all; method: immunoSEQ multiplex PCR. The sample consists of 130,000 to 150,000 clones, around 79% of them appearing once. Sequences were obtained from PBMCs. These receptors came from a woman aged 25 to 39 in good health and CMV-seronegative.

This clone has more than one count but fewer than ten. The rearrangement joins TRBV2 to TRBJ2-6; 7 positions match TRBD1. The germline CDR1 and CDR2 sequences are SNHLY and FYNNEI. There are 15 residues in the CDR3. With V trimmed by 6 bases and J by 4 bases, 6 bases remained unmatched. The CDR3 DNA sequence: TGTGCCAGCAGGGAGACAGGGCTCGGGGCCAACGTCCTGACTTTC. This codes for CASRETGLGANVLTF.

This chain joins TRBV5-1 and TRBJ2-7, with D perhaps TRBD1 (6 bases). Trimming shortened V by 0 bases and J by 6 bases, and 13 bases separated the two germline ends. CDR1 and CDR2 (germline): SGHRS, YFSETQ. This CDR3 spans 14 amino acids. The CDR3 loop is CASSLAETGGEQYF. The DNA of the CDR3 is TGCGCCAGCAGCTTGGCCGAGACAGGAGGCGAGCAGTACTTC.

This chain uses TRBV7-2 with TRBJ1-5, with TRBD1 matching over 7 bases. The CDR3 spans 16 residues. Germline V gene data show CDR1 as SGHTA and CDR2 as FQGNSA. Trimming removed 0 bases from V and 3 bases from J; junction bases left unmatched: 5. CDR3 amino acids: CASSLARGQTNQPQHF. The CDR3 nucleotides read TGTGCCAGCAGCTTAGCCAGGGGACAGACCAATCAGCCCCAGCATTTT.

This clone was seen only a few times. The CDR3 DNA reads TGTGCCAGCAGCTCAACCACAGGGAACACTGAAGCTTTCTTT. It codes for CASSSTTGNTEAFF. This chain connects TRBV7-9 to TRBJ1-1, with D tentatively TRBD1 (5 bases). The V end lost 4 bases, the J end lost 1 base, and 10 bases lay between the germline ends. The germline V gene encodes CDR1 SEHNR and CDR2 FQNEAQ (reference sequence). This CDR3 spans 14 amino acids.

This clone was counted between two and nine times. The chain carries TRBV6-5 and TRBJ1-2; 9 bases match TRBD1. Germline V gives CDR1 MNHEY, CDR2 SVGAGI. The CDR3 length is 15 residues. The V and J ends lost 6 bases and 6 bases, in that order; junction bases with no gene match: 11. CDR3 DNA: TGTGCCAGCAGCCTACCGGGACAGGGTGTGAATGGCTACACCTTC. It is translated as CASSLPGQGVNGYTF.